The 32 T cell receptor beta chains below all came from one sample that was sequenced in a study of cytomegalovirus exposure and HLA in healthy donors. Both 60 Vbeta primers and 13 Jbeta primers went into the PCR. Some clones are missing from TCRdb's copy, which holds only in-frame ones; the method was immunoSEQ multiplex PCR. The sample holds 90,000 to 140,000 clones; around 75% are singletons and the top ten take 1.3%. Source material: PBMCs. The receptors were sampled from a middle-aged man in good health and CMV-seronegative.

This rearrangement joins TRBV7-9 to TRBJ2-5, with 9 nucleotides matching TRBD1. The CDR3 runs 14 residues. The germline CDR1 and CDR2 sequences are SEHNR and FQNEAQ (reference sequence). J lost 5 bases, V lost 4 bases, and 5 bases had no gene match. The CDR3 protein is CASSSTGGEETQYF. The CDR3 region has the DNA TGTGCCAGCAGCTCGACAGGGGGTGAGGAGACCCAGTACTTC.

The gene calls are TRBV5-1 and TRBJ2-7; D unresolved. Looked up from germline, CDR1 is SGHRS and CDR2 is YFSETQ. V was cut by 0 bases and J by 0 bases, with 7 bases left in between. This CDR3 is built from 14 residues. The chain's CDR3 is CASSLDGSSYEQYF. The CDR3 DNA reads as TGCGCCAGCAGCTTGGATGGCAGCTCCTACGAGCAGTACTTC.

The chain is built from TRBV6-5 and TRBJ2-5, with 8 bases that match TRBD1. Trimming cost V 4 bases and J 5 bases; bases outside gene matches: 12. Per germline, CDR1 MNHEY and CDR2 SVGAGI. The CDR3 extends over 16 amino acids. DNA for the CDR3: TGTGCCAGCAGTTTCGGGACAGGAGGGCGTTTTGAGACCCAGTACTTC. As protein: CASSFGTGGRFETQYF.

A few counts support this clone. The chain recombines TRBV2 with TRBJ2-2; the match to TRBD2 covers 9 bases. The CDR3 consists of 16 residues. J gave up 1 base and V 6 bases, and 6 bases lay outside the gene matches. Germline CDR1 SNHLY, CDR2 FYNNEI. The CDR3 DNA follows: TGTGCCAGCAGCCGCCGACTAGCGGTGAACACCGGGGAGCTGTTTTTT. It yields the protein CASSRRLAVNTGELFF.

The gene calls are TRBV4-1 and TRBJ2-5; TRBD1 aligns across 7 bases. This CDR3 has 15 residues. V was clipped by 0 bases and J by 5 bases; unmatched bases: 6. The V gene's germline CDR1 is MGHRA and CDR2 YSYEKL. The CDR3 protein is CASSQDIGQAETQYF. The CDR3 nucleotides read TGCGCCAGCAGCCAAGATATCGGACAGGCCGAGACCCAGTACTTC.

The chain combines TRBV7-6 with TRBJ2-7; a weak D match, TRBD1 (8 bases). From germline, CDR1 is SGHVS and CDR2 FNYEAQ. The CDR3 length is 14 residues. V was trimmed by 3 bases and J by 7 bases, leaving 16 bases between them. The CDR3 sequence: CASSLGGDRFEQYF. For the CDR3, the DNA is TGTGCCAGCAGCTTGGGGGGGGACAGGTTTGAGCAGTACTTC. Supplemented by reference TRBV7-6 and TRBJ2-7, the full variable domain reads GAGVSQSPRYKVTKRGQDVALRCDPISGHVSLYWYRQALGQGPEFLTYFNYEAQQDKSGLPNDRFSAERPEGSISTLTIQRTEQRDSAMYRCASSLGGDRFEQYFGPGTRLTVT.

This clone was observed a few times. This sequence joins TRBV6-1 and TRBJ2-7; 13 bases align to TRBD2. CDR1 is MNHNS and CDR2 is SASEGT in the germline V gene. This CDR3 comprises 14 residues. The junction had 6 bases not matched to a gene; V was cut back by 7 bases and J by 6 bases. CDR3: CASMRLAGGPEQYF. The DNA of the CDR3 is TGTGCCAGCATGAGACTAGCGGGAGGCCCCGAGCAGTACTTC.

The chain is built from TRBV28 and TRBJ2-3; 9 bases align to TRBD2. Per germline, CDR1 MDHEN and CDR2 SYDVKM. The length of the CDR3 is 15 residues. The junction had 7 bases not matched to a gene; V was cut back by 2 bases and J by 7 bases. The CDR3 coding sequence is TGTGCCAGCAGTTTAGCGGGGGGGCCCGTAAATACGCAGTATTTT. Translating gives CASSLAGGPVNTQYF.

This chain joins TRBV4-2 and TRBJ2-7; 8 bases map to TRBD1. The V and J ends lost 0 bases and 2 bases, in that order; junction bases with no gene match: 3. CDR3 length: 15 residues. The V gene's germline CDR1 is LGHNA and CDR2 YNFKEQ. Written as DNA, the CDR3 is TGTGCCAGCAGCCAAGAAGGACAGGGTACCTACGAGCAGTACTTC. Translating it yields CASSQEGQGTYEQYF.

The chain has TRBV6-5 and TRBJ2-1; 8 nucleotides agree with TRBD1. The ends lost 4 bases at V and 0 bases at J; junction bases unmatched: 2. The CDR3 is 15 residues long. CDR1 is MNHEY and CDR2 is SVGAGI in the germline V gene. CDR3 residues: CASSSGTGSYNEQFF. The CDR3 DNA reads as TGTGCCAGCAGTTCCGGGACAGGCTCCTACAATGAGCAGTTCTTC.

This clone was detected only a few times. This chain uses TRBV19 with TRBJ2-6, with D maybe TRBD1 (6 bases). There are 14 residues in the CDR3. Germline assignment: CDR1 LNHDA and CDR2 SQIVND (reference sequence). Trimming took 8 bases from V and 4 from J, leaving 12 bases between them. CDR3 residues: CASDDRSGANVLTF. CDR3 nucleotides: TGTGCCAGTGATGACAGGTCGGGGGCCAACGTCCTGACTTTC. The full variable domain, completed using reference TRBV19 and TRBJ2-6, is DGGITQSPKYLFRKEGQNVTLSCEQNLNHDAMYWYRQDPGQGLRLIYYSQIVNDFQKGDIAEGYSVSREKKESFPLTVTSAQKNPTAFYLCASDDRSGANVLTFGAGSRLTVL.

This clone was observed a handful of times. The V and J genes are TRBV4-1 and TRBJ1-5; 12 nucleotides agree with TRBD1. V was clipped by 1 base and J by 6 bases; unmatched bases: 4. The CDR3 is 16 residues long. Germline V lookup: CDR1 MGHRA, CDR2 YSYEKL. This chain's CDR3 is CASSQGGQGARQPQHF. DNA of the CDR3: TGCGCCAGCAGCCAAGGGGGACAGGGGGCCCGTCAGCCCCAGCATTTT.

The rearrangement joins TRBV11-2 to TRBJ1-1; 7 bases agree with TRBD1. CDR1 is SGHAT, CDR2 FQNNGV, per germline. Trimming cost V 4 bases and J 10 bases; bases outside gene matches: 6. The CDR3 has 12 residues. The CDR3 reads CASSSGSGGAFF. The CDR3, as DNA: TGTGCCAGCAGCTCAGGGTCAGGGGGAGCTTTCTTT.

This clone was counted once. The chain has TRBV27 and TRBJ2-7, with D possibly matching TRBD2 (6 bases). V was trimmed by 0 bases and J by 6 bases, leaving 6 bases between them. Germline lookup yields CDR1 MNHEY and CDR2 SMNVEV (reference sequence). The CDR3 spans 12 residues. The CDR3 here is CASSLSGGEQYF. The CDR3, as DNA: TGTGCCAGCAGTTTATCGGGAGGCGAGCAGTACTTC.

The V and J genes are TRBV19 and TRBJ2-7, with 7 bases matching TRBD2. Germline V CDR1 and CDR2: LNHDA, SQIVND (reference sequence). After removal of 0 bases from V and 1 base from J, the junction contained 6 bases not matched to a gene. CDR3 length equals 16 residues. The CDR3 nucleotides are TGTGCCAGTAGTATAGAGGGCGGGAGTCTTTCCTACGAGCAGTACTTC. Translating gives CASSIEGGSLSYEQYF.

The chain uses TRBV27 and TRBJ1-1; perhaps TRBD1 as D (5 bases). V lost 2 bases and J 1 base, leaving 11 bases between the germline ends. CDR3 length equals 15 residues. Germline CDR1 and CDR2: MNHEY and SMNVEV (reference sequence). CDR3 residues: CASSLGRQRNTEAFF. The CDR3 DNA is TGTGCCAGCAGTTTAGGTAGACAGCGGAACACTGAAGCTTTCTTT.

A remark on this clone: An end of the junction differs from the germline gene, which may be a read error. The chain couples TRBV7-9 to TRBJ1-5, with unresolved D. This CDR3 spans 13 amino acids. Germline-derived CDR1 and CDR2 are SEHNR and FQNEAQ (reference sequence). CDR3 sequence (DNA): TGTTCCAGCAGCTTAGCCAGTAATCAGCCCCAGCATTTT. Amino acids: CSSSLASNQPQHF.

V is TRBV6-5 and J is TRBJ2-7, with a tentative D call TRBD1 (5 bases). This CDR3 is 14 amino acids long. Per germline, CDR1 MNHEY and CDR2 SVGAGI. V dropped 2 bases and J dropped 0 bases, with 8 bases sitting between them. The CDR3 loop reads CASSYRTLSYEQYF. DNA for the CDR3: TGTGCCAGCAGTTACCGGACACTCTCCTACGAGCAGTACTTC.

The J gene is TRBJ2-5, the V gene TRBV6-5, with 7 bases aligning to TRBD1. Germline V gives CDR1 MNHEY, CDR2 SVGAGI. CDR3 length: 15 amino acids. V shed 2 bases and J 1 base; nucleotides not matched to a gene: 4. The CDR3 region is CASSYGTASQETQYF. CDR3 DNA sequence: TGTGCCAGCAGTTACGGGACAGCCAGCCAAGAGACCCAGTACTTC.

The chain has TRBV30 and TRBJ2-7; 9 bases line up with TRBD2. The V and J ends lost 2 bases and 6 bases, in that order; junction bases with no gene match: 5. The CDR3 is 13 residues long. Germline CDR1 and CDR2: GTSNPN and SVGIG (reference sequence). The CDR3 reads CAWSLREGREQYF. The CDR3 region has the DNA TGTGCCTGGAGTTTGCGGGAGGGTCGCGAGCAGTACTTC. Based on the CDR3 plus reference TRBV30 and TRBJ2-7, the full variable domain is SQTIHQWPATLVQPVGSPLSLECTVEGTSNPNLYWYRQAAGRGLQLLFYSVGIGQISSEVPQNLSASRPQDRQFILSSKKLLLSDSGFYLCAWSLREGREQYFGPGTRLTVT.

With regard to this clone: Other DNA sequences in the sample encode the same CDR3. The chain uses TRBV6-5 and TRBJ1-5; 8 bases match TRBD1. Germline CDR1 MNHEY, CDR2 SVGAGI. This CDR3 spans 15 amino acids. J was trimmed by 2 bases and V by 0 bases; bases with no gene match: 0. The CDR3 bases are TGTGCCAGCAGTTACTCGGGACAGGGCAATCAGCCCCAGCATTTT. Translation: CASSYSGQGNQPQHF.

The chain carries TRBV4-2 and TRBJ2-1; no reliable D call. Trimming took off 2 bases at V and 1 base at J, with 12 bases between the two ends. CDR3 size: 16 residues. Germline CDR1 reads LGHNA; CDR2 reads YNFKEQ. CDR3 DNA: TGTGCCAGCAGCCAACTGTTGAGCGAGTCCTACAATGAGCAGTTCTTC. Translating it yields CASSQLLSESYNEQFF.

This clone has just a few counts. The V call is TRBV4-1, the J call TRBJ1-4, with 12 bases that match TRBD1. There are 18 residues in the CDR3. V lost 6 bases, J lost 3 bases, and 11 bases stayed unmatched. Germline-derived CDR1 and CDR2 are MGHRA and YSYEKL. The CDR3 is CASSPGTGGEMSNEKLFF. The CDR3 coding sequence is TGCGCCAGCAGTCCCGGGACAGGGGGCGAGATGTCTAATGAAAAACTGTTTTTT.

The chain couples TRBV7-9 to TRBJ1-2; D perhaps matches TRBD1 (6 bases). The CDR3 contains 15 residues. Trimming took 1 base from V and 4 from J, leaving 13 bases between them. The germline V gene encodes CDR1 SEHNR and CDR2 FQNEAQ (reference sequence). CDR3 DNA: TGTGCCAGCAGCTTAGTCGACAGGCCGCCCTATGGCTACACCTTC. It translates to CASSLVDRPPYGYTF.

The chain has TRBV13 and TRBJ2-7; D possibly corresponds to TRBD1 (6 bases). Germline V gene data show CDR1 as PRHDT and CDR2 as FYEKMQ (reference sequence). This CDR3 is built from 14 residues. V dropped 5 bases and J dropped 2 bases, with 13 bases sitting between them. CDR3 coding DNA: TGTGCCAGCAGCACAAGAAGGGACACCTACGAGCAGTACTTC. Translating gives CASSTRRDTYEQYF.

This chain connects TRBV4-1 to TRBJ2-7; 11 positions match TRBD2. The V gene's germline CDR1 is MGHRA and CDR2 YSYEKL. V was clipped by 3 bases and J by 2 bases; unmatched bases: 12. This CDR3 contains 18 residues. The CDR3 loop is CASSQIIYGGLAAYEQYF. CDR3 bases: TGCGCCAGCAGCCAGATTATCTATGGGGGACTAGCGGCCTACGAGCAGTACTTC.

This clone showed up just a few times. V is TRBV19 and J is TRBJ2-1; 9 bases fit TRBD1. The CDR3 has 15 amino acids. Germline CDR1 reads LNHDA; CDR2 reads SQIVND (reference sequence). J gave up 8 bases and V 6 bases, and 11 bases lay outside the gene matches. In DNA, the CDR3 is TGTGCCAGTAGGACCGGGACAGGGTTTGGTGATGAGCAGTTCTTC. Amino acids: CASRTGTGFGDEQFF. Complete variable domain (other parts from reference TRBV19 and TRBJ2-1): DGGITQSPKYLFRKEGQNVTLSCEQNLNHDAMYWYRQDPGQGLRLIYYSQIVNDFQKGDIAEGYSVSREKKESFPLTVTSAQKNPTAFYLCASRTGTGFGDEQFFGPGTRLTVL.

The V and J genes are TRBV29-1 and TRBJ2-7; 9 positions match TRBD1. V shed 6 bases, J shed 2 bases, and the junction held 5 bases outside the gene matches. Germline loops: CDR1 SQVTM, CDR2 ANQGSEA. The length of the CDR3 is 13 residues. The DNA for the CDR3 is TGCAGCGTAGCATGGACAGGGGCCTACGAGCAGTACTTC. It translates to CSVAWTGAYEQYF.

Written as DNA, the CDR3 is TGTGCCAGCAGCTTAGAAACAGGAATACGATCCTACGAGCAGTACTTC. Protein product: CASSLETGIRSYEQYF. The chain uses TRBV7-2 and TRBJ2-7; weak D call: TRBD1 (5 bases). The germline gives CDR1 SGHTA, CDR2 FQGNSA. Trimming cost V 1 base and J 1 base, with 14 bases left between them. The CDR3 runs to 16 residues. The full variable domain, completed using reference TRBV7-2 and TRBJ2-7, is GAGVSQSPSNKVTEKGKDVELRCDPISGHTALYWYRQSLGQGLEFLIYFQGNSAPDKSGLPSDRFSAERTGGSVSTLTIQRTQQEDSAVYLCASSLETGIRSYEQYFGPGTRLTVT.

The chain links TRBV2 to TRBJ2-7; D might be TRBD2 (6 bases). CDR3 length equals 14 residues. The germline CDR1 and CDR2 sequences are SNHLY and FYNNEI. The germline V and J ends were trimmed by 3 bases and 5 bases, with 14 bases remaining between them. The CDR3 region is CASSELEGLDEQYF. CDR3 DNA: TGTGCCAGCAGTGAGCTGGAGGGGCTGGACGAGCAGTACTTC.

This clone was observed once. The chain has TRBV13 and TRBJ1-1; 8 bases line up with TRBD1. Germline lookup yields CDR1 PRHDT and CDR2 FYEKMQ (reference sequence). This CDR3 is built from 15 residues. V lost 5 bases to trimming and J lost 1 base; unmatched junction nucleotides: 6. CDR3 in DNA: TGTGCCAGCAGCGGGAAAGGGACAGGGAACACTGAAGCTTTCTTT. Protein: CASSGKGTGNTEAFF.

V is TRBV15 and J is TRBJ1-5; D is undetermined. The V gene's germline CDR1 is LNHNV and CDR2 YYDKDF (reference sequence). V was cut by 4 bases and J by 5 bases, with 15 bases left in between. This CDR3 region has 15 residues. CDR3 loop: CATSIEVAIHQPQHF. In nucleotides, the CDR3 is TGTGCCACCAGCATAGAGGTAGCTATTCATCAGCCCCAGCATTTT.